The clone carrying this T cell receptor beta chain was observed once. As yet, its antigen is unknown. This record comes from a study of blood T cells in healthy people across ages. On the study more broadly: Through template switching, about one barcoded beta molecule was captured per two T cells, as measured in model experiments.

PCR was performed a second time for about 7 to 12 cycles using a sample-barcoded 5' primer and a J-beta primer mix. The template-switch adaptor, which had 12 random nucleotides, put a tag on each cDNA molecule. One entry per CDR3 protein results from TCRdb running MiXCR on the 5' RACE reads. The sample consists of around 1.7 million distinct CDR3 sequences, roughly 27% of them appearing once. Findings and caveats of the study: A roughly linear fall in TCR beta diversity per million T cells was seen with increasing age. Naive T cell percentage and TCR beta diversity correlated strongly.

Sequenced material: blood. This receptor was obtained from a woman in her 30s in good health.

CDR3 in amino acids: CSVISSGVYNEQFF. The DNA of the CDR3 is TGCAGCGTTATCAGCAGTGGGGTATACAATGAGCAGTTCTTC. The V and J genes are TRBV29-1 and TRBJ2-1; D uncertain. The germline V and J ends were trimmed by 5 bases and 4 bases, with 15 bases remaining between them. The germline gives CDR1 SQVTM, CDR2 ANQGSEA. The CDR3 is 14 residues long.